Below, 10 T cell receptor beta chains from the same sample are listed, as sequenced in a study of T cells after yellow fever vaccination. One entry per CDR3 protein, called by TCRdb with MiXCR from the 5' RACE reads. The table lists hundreds of thousands of distinct CDR3 sequences, approximately 12% of them singletons, with approximately 3.4% in the top ten. Sequenced here: CD4+ T cells sorted from PBMCs, sampled 15 days after the yellow fever booster vaccination. Receptor source: a man aged 18 to 30 who received the YFV17D yellow fever vaccine.

A word on this clonotype: At one boundary the junction diverges from the germline segment, which might be a read error. The rearrangement joins TRBV5-1 to TRBJ2-5; D remains unclear. The CDR3 runs to 11 residues. Germline V lookup: CDR1 SGHRS, CDR2 YFSETQ. DNA of the CDR3: TGCGCCAGCAGTTTCCAAGAGGCCCAGTACTTC. Amino acids: CASSFQEAQYF.

This clonotype was found many times. This chain uses TRBV11-2 with TRBJ2-3; 7 nucleotides agree with TRBD1. CDR3 size: 14 residues. With V trimmed by 5 bases and J by 1 base, 3 bases remained unmatched. Germline lookup yields CDR1 SGHAT and CDR2 FQNNGV. Here the CDR3 reads CASSTGVGTDTQYF. The CDR3 DNA reads as TGTGCCAGCAGCACAGGGGTGGGCACAGATACGCAGTATTTT.

This clonotype was seen only a few times. This chain links TRBV12-5 with TRBJ1-1; D may be TRBD1 (5 bases). The CDR3 spans 13 residues. Germline loops: CDR1 LGHNT, CDR2 FRNRAP. With 1 base removed from V and 5 bases from J, the gap between germline ends came to 8 bases. The CDR3 nucleotides read TGTGCTAGTGGTTTGGCAGGGTATACTGAAGCTTTCTTT. This encodes CASGLAGYTEAFF.

The chain joins TRBV7-2 to TRBJ1-5; TRBD1 agrees at 10 bases. Germline CDR1 is SGHTA and CDR2 is FQGNSA. J lost 4 bases, V lost 3 bases, and 6 bases had no gene match. The CDR3 is made up of 16 amino acids. The CDR3 loop is CASSFAGTGVNQPQHF. In DNA, the CDR3 is TGTGCCAGCAGCTTCGCCGGGACAGGGGTTAATCAGCCCCAGCATTTT.

The V gene is TRBV12-3 or TRBV12-4, the J gene TRBJ1-5, with 9 bases lining up with TRBD1. This CDR3 spans 14 amino acids. With 5 bases clipped from V and 9 bases from J, the junction kept 8 bases outside the gene matches. The CDR3 DNA reads TGTGCCAGCAGTATGGGACAGGGTGGGGGGCCCCAGCATTTT. It yields the protein CASSMGQGGGPQHF.

The chain joins TRBV15 to TRBJ2-3, with 12 positions matching TRBD2. J lost 11 bases, V lost 3 bases, and 12 bases had no gene match. The CDR3 contains 16 residues. Germline CDR1 and CDR2: LNHNV and YYDKDF (reference sequence). The chain's CDR3 is CATSRDSATSGGVQYF. In DNA form, the CDR3 reads TGTGCCACCAGCAGGGACTCCGCGACTAGCGGGGGTGTGCAGTATTTT.

This clonotype was found a few times. The chain carries TRBV4-3 and TRBJ1-3; unclear D gene. Germline assignment: CDR1 LGHNA and CDR2 YSLEER. Between the trimmed V and J ends, which lost 4 bases and 1 base, there was a span of 5 bases. The CDR3 is 13 residues long. CDR3 nucleotide sequence: TGCGCCAGCAGCCGTTCTTCTGGAAACACCATATATTTT. Translation: CASSRSSGNTIYF.

This clonotype was seen more than once but under ten times. The chain recombines TRBV5-5 with TRBJ1-5; tentatively, D is TRBD1 (5 bases). Germline-derived CDR1 and CDR2 are SGHKS and YYEKEE (reference sequence). This CDR3 spans 15 amino acids. Trimming removed 0 bases from V and 5 bases from J, with 12 bases in between. The CDR3 is CASSLGLQVYQPQHF. Here the CDR3 DNA reads TGTGCCAGCAGCTTGGGTTTACAGGTTTATCAGCCCCAGCATTTT.

This clonotype was seen a few times. The chain couples TRBV10-3 to TRBJ2-5, with a possible D match to TRBD2 (5 bases). The CDR3 spans 13 residues. Trimming removed 3 bases from V and 5 bases from J, with 10 bases in between. Germline V gene lookup returns CDR1 ENHRY and CDR2 SYGVKD. CDR3 sequence reads: CAISDSGGETQYF. The CDR3 nucleotides are TGTGCCATCAGTGATTCGGGCGGGGAGACCCAGTACTTC.

The table lists this clonotype with a few counts. The rearrangement uses TRBV20-1 and TRBJ1-2; a possible D gene is TRBD1 (5 bases). The germline V gene has CDR1 DFQATT and CDR2 SNEGSKA (reference sequence). V lost 5 bases, J lost 8 bases, and 18 bases lay in between. CDR3 length: 13 residues. CDR3 amino acids: CSAGGHSPEGYTF. In nucleotides, the CDR3 is TGCAGTGCTGGCGGACATTCCCCGGAAGGCTACACCTTC.